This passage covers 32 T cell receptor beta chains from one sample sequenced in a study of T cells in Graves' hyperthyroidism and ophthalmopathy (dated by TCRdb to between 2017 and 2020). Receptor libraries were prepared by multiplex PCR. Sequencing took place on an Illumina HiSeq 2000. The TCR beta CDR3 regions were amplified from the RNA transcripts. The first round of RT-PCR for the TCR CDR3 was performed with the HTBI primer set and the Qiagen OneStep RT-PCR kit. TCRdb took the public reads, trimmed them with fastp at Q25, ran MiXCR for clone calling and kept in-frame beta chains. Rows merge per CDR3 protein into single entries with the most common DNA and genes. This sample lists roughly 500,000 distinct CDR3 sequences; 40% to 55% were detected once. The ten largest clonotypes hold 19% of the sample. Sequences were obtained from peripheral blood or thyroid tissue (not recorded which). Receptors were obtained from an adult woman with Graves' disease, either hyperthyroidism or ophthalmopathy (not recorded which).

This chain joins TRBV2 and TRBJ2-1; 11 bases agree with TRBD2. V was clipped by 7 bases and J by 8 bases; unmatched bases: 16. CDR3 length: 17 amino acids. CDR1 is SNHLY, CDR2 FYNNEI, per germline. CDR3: CASKDRGTSGRADEQFF. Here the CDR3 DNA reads TGTGCCAGCAAGGACAGAGGAACTAGCGGGAGAGCCGATGAGCAGTTCTTC. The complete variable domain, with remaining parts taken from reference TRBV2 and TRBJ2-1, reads EPEVTQTPSHQVTQMGQEVILRCVPISNHLYFYWYRQILGQKVEFLVSFYNNEISEKSEIFDDQFSVERPDGSNFTLKIRSTKLEDSAMYFCASKDRGTSGRADEQFFGPGTRLTVL.

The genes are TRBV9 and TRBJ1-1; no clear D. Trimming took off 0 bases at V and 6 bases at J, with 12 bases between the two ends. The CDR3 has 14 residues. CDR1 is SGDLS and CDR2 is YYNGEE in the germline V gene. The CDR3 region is CASSVEPGVSEAFF. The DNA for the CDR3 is TGTGCCAGCAGCGTAGAGCCGGGAGTGTCTGAAGCTTTCTTT.

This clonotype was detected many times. The CDR3 nucleotides are TGTGCCAGTAGTATGGGGCCTAGCGGGAGTACCGGGGAGCTGTTTTTT. Translating gives CASSMGPSGSTGELFF. The chain links TRBV19 to TRBJ2-2; 10 nucleotides agree with TRBD2. The CDR3 has 16 amino acids. Germline assignment: CDR1 LNHDA and CDR2 SQIVND (reference sequence). Trimming removed 3 bases from V and 5 bases from J; junction bases left unmatched: 6.

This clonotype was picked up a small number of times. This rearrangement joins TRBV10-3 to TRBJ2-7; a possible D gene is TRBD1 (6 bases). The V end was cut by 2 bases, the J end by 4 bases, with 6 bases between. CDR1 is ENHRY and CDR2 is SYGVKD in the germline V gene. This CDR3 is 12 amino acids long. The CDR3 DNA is TGTGCCATCAGTGAGGGACAGTACGAGCAGTACTTC. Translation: CAISEGQYEQYF.

Here the CDR3 reads CSATSPLSGYTF. Written as DNA, the CDR3 is TGCAGTGCCACCTCACCCCTTAGCGGCTACACCTTC. The chain recombines TRBV20-1 with TRBJ1-2; D remains unclear. V was trimmed by 6 bases and J by 8 bases, leaving 16 bases between them. Germline V CDR1 and CDR2: DFQATT, SNEGSKA (reference sequence). The CDR3 sequence is 12 residues long.

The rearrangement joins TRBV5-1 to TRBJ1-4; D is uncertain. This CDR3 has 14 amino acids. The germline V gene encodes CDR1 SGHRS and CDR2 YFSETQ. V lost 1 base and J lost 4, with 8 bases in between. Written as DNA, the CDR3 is TGCGCCAGCAGCTTGAGGAGCCTTAATGAAAAACTGTTTTTT. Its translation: CASSLRSLNEKLFF.

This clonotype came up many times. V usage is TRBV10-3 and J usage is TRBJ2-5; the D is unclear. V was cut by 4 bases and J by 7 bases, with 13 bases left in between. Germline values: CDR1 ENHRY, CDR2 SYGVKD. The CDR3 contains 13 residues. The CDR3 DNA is TGTGCCATCAGTGTTATGGGTGCTGGGACCCAGTACTTC. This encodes CAISVMGAGTQYF.

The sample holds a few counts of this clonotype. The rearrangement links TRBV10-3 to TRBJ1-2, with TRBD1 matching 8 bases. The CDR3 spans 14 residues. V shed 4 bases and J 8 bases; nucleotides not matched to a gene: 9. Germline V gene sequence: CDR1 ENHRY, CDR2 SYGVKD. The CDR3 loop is CAISADRVNLGYTF. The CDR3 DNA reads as TGTGCCATCAGTGCGGACAGGGTGAACTTAGGCTACACCTTC.

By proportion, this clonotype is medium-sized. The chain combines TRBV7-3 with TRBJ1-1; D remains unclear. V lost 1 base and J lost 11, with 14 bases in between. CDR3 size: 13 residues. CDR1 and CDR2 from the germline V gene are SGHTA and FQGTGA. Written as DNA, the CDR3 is TGTGCCAGCAGCTTAAGGATGGGCGCCGGGGCTTTCTTT. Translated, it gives CASSLRMGAGAFF.

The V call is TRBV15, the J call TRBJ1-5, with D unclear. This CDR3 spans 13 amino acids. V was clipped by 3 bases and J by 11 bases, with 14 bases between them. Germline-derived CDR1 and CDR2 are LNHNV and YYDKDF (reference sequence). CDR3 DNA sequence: TGTGCCACCAGCAGTGACGGGAGGGAGACCCAGCATTTT. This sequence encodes CATSSDGRETQHF.

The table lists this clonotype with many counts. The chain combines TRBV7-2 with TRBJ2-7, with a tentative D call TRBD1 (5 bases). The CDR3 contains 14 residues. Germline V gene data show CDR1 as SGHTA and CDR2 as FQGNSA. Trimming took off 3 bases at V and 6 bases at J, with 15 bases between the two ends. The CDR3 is CASSFRQGRREQYF. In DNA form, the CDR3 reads TGTGCCAGCAGCTTTCGGCAGGGAAGACGCGAGCAGTACTTC.

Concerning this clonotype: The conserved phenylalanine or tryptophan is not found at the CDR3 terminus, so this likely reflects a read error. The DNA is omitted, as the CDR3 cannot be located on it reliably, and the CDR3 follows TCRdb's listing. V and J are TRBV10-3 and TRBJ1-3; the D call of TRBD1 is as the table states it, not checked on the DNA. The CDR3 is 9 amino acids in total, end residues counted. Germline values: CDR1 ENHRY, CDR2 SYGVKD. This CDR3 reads CAIGGQGLT.

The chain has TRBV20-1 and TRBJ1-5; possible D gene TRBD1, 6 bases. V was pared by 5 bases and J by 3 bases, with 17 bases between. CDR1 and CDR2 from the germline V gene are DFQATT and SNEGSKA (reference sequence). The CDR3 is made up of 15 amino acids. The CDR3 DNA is TGCAGTGCTCAGGGAAGCACAGGGATCAATCAGCCCCAGCATTTT. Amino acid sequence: CSAQGSTGINQPQHF.

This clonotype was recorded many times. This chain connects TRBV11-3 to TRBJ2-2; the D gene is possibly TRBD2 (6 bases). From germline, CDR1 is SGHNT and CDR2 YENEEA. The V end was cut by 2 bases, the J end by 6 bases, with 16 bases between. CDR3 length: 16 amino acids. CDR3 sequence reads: CASSLRTGEAAGELFF. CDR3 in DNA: TGTGCCAGCAGCTTAAGGACGGGAGAGGCCGCCGGGGAGCTGTTTTTT. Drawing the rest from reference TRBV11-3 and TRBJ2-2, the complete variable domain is EAGVVQSPRYKIIEKKQPVAFWCNPISGHNTLYWYLQNLGQGPELLIRYENEEAVDDSQLPKDRFSAERLKGVDSTLKIQPAELGDSAVYLCASSLRTGEAAGELFFGEGSRLTVL.

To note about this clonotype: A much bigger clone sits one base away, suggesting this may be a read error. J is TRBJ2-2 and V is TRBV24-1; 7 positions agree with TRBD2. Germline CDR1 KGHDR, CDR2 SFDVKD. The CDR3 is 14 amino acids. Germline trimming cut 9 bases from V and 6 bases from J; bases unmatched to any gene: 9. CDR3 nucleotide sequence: TGTGCCACCGGTCTAGCGGTTAACGCCGGGGAGCTGTTTTTT. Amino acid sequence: CATGLAVNAGELFF.

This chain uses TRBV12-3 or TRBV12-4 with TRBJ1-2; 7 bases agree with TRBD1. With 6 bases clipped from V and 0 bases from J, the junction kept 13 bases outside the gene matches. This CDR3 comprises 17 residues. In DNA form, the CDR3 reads TGTGCCAGCAGCCCCACTTCTATCGGGACAGCTAACTATGGCTACACCTTC. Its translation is CASSPTSIGTANYGYTF.

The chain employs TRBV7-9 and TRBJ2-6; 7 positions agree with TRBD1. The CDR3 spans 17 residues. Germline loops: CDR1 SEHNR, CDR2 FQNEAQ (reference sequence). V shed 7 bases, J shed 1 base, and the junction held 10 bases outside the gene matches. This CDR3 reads CASNDVKTGSGANVLTF. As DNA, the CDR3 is TGTGCCAGCAACGACGTGAAGACAGGGTCTGGGGCCAACGTCCTGACTTTC. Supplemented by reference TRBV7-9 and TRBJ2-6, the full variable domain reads DTGVSQNPRHKITKRGQNVTFRCDPISEHNRLYWYRQTLGQGPEFLTYFQNEAQLEKSRLLSDRFSAERPKGSFSTLEIQRTEQGDSAMYLCASNDVKTGSGANVLTFGAGSRLTVL.

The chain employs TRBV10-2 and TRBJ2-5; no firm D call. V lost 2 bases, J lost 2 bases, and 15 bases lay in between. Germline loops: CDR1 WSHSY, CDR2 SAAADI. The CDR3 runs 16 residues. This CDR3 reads CASSERWLTSQETQYF. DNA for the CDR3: TGCGCCAGCAGTGAGAGGTGGTTAACCTCACAAGAGACCCAGTACTTC.

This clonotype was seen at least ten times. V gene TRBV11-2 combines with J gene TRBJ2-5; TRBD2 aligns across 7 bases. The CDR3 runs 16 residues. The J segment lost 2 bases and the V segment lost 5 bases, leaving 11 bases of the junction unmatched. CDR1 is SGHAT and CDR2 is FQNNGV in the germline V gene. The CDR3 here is CASSQLGGYTQETQYF. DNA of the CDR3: TGTGCCAGCAGCCAATTGGGAGGGTATACGCAAGAGACCCAGTACTTC. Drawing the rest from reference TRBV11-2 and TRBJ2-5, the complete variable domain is EAGVAQSPRYKIIEKRQSVAFWCNPISGHATLYWYQQILGQGPKLLIQFQNNGVVDDSQLPKDRFSAERLKGVDSTLKIQPAKLEDSAVYLCASSQLGGYTQETQYFGPGTRLLVL.

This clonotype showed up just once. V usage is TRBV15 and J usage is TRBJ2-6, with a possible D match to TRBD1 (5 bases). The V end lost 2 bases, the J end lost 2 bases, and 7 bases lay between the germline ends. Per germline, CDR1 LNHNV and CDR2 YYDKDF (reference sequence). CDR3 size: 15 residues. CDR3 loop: CATSRQGPGANVLTF. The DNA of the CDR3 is TGTGCCACCAGCAGACAGGGCCCTGGGGCCAACGTCCTGACTTTC.

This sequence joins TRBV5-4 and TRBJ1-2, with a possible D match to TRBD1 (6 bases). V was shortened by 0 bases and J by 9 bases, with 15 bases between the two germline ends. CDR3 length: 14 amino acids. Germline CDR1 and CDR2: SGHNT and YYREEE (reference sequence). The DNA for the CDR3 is TGTGCCAGCAGCTTGGGGAAACAGGGTGCGAGCTACACCTTC. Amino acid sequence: CASSLGKQGASYTF.

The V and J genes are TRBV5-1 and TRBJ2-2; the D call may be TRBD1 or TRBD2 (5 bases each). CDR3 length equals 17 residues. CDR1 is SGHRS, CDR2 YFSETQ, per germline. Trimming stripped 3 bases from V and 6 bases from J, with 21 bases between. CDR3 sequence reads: CASSSGYQGVRAGELFF. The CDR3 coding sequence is TGCGCCAGCAGCTCAGGCTATCAGGGAGTAAGAGCCGGGGAGCTGTTTTTT.

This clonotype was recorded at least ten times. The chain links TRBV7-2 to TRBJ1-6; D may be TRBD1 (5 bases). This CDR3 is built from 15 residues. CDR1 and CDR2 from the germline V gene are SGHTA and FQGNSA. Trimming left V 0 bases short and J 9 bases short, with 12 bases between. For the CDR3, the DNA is TGTGCCAGCAGCTTAGCTGGGACCAGAATTTCACCCCTCCACTTT. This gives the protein CASSLAGTRISPLHF.

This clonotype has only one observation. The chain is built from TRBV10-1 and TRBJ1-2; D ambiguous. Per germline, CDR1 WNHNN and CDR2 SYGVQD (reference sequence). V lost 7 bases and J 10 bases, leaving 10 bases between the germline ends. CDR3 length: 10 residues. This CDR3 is CASIGRAYTF. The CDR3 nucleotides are TGCGCCAGCATAGGACGGGCCTACACCTTC.

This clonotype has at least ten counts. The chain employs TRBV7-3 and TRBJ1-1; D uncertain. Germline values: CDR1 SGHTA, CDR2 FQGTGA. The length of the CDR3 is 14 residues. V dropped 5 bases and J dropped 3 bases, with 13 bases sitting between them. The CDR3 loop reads CASSPGGRYTEAFF. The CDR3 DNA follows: TGTGCCAGCAGCCCCGGAGGCCGATACACTGAAGCTTTCTTT.

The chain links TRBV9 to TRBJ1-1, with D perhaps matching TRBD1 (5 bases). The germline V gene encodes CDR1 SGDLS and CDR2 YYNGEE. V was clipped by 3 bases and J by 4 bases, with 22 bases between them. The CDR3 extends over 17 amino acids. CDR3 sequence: CASSASGKVGRATEAFF. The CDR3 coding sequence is TGTGCCAGCAGCGCATCCGGGAAAGTGGGGCGGGCCACTGAAGCTTTCTTT. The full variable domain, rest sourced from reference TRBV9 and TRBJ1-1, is DSGVTQTPKHLITATGQRVTLRCSPRSGDLSVYWYQQSLDQGLQFLIQYYNGEERAKGNILERFSAQQFPDLHSELNLSSLELGDSALYFCASSASGKVGRATEAFFGQGTRLTVV.

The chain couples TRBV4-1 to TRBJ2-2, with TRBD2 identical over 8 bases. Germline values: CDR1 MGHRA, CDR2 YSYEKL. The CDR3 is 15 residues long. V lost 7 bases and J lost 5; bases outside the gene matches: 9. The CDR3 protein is CASTEVAGLTGELFF. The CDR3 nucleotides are TGCGCCAGCACCGAAGTAGCGGGATTAACCGGGGAGCTGTTTTTT.

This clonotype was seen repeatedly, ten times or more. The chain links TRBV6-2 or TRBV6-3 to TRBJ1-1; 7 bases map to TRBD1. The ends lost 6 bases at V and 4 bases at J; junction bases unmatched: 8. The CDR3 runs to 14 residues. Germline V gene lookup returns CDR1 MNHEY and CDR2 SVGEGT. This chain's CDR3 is CASRTRGGGTEAFF. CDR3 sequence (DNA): TGTGCCAGCAGGACCAGGGGGGGTGGCACTGAAGCTTTCTTT.

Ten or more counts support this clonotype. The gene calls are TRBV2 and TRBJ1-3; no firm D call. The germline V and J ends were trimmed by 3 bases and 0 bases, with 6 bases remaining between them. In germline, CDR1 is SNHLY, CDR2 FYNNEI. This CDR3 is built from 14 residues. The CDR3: CASSDALSGNTIYF. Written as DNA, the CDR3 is TGTGCCAGCAGTGACGCTCTCTCTGGAAACACCATATATTTT.

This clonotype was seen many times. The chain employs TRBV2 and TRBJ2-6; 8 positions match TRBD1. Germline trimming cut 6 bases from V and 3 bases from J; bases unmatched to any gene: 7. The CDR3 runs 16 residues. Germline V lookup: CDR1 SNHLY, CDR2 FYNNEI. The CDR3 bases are TGTGCCAGCAGGGACAGGGTATGGGGTGGGGCCAACGTCCTGACTTTC. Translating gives CASRDRVWGGANVLTF.

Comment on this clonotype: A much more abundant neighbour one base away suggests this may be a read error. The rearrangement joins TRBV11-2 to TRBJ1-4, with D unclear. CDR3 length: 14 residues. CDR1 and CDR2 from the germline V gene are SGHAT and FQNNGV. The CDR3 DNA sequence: TGTGCCAGCAACTTAGGCCCGACACTTGAAAAACTGTTTTTT. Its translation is CASNLGPTLEKLFF.

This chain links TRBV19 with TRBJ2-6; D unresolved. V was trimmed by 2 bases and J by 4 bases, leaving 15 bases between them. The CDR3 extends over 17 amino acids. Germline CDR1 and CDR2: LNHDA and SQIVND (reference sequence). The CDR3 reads CASSIPTFDTGANVLTF. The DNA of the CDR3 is TGTGCCAGTAGTATACCCACCTTCGACACCGGGGCCAACGTCCTGACTTTC.